This entry concerns a single TCR beta chain. Its specificity is not known. This sample is part of a study of monozygotic twins with inflammatory bowel disease. Study-wide results and caveats: Clonotype overlap with others was lower in IBD patients than in healthy twins, a difference that was greatest with disease activity. Added variability in patient repertoires may stem from differing immunosuppressive treatments. Distinguishing T cell subtypes was not possible.

TCRdb re-called the 5' RACE reads, yielding one record per CDR3 amino acid sequence without DNA. This sample's table reports approximately 160,000 distinct CDR3 sequences. The sequence was collected from a human donor with ulcerative colitis or Crohn's disease, or a healthy co-twin of an affected twin (not recorded which). Sequencing was carried out using blood.

CDR3 loop: CASRIQLTGELFF. The chain joins TRBV12-3 or TRBV12-4 to TRBJ2-2. This CDR3 spans 13 amino acids.